Described below is a single T cell receptor beta chain sequence and its context. What antigen it recognizes has not been identified. For every CD8+ T cell subset, about 300,000 cells were flow-sorted straight into RLT lysis buffer, and each subset was sorted in triplicate. Naive CD8+ T cells were defined stringently as CD45RO-CCR7+CD27+CD95- to exclude memory contaminants. Peripheral blood mononuclear cells were isolated from buffy coats using standard density gradient centrifugation. A FACSAria III was used to flow-sort naive CXCR3-negative and CXCR3-positive CD8+ T cells. An RNeasy Mini Kit was used to extract total RNA from the sorted cells. The sample comes from a study of CXCR3-negative and CXCR3-positive naive CD8 T cells (dated by TCRdb to the late 2010s). For context, the study as a whole: In total, 110 million to 150 million TRB reads were obtained, corresponding to roughly 1.5 +/- 0.3 million reads per library. Diversity and physicochemical repertoire analyses were performed on about a dozen donors pooled from two independent experiments. For the TRBV-TRBJ cluster analysis, the naive subsets came from 5 or 6 donors, while the memory cells came from 3 donors. Overall study results and their limits: Naive CXCR3-negative and CXCR3-positive cells from the same donor showed similar TRBV-TRBJ usage, whereas memory cells showed distinct patterns. TRB CDR3s from CXCR3-positive naive cells showed higher hydrophobicity (lower Kidera factor 4), lower energy, and higher strength and volume indices than CXCR3-negative naive cells. Because surface CD5, which is linked to self-reactivity in mice, was comparable between the naive subsets, TCR interaction strength was also inferred from TRB CDR3 physicochemical properties. Both naive subsets had comparably high repertoire diversity, while memory CD8+ T cells had much lower repertoire diversity. CXCR3 expression partially decreased after cryopreservation, so most assays used freshly isolated PBMCs.

The germline V gene (reference sequence) provides CDR1 DFQATT and CDR2 SNEGSKA. CDR3 length: 17 amino acids, cysteine to phenylalanine. No DNA has been recorded. Sequencer: NextSeq 550. The Human TCR Profiling Kit (MiLaboratory) was used to prepare UMI-labeled 5' RACE TRB cDNA libraries. cDNA synthesis used the entire amount of extracted RNA, and PCR amplification then used the entire amount of cDNA produced. The libraries were made side by side, with each library going through the same number of PCR cycles. The study's own analysis went as follows. With a minimum of two reads required per UMI, MIGEC and MiXCR pulled out about 50,000 +/- 10,000 unique UMI-labeled TRB cDNA molecules from each library. On average, each library contained about 40,000 +/- 10,000 functional in-frame TRB CDR3 nucleotide clonotypes without stop codons. Diversity metrics, including normalized Shannon-Wiener and Chao1, were computed in VDJtools after downsampling to 5000 UMI-labeled TRB molecules per sample. VDJtools was used to calculate clonotype-size-weighted physicochemical properties of the central five CDR3 residues, namely interaction energy, strength, volume and Kidera factor 4. Through TCRdb reprocessing, the reads give one entry per CDR3 protein sequence; DNA is omitted. TCRdb, not the original authors, processed these V and J calls. In this sample's table one finds approximately 74,000 distinct CDR3 sequences. Of the sample, 1.6% falls within the top ten clones.

This receptor was identified in a human donor in good health. Some clones in this sample may be carry-over from other donors' samples. The sequence is built from TRBV20-1 and TRBJ2-5; as DNA is missing, the TRBD2 call by TCRdb cannot be tested. Sequenced: naive CXCR3- CD8+ T cells from blood. The cell subset or site tag for this specimen amounts to: CD45RO-CCR7+CD27+CD95- naive CD8+ T cells lacking CXCR3 (TNR3-). The CDR3 region has the sequence CSARGGTSGGPQETQYF.